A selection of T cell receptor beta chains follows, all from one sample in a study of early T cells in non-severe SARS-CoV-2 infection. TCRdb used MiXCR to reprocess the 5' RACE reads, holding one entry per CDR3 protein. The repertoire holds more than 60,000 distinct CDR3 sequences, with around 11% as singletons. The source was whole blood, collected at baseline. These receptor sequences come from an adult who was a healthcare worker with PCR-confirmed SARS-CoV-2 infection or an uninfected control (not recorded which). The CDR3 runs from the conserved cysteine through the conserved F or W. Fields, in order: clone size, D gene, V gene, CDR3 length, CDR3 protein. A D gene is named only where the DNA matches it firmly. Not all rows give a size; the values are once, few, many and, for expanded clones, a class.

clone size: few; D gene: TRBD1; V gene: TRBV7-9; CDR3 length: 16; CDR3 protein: CASSLSRDRDKNIQYF
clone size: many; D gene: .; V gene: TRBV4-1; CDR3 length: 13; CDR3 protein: CASSHRGANEQFF
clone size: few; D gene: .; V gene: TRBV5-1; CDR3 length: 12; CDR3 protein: CASSLGGYEAFF
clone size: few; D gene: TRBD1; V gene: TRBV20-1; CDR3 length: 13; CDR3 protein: CSARNSGGTEAFF
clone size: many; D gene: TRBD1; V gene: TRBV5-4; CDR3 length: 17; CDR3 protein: CASRTDRESSYNSPLHF
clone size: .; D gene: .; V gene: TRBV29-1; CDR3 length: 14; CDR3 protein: CSVESWSPQETQYF
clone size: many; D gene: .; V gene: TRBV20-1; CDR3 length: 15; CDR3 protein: CSARRPGEGDTEAFF
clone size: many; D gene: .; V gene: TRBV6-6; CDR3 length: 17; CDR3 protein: CASSYYGVWTYSTEAFF
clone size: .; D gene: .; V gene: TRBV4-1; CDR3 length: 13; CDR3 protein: CASSQVLRTEQYF
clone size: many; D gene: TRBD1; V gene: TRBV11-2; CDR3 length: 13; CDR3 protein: CASSPGTGVEQYF
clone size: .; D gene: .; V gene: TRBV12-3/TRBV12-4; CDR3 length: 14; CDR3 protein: CASSLLASNNEQFF
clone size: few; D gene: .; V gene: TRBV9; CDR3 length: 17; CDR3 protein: CASSVSQGRGPYNEQFF
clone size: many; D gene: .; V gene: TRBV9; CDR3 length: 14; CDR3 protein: CASSVGGLNEKLFF
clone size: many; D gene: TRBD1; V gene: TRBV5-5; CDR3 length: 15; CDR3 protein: CASSFAGGGTNEQFF
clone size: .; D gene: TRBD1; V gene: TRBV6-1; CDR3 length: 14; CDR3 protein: CASRTGSAGNTIYF
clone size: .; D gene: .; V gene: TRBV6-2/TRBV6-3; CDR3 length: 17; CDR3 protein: CASSYPSGRVGDTEAFF
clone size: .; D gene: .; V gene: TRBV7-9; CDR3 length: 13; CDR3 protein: CAVLGGMGEKLFF
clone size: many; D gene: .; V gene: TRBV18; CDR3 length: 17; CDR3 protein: CASSPLQSGPNNYGYTF
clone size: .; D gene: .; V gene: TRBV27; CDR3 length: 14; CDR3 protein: CASTYSGYNSPLHF
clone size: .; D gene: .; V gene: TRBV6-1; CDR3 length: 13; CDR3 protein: CASSGGTKNIQYF
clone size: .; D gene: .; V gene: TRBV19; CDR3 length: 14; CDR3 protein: CASKTGPSNQPQHF
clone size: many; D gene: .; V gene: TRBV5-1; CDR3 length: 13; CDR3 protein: CASRGPQGEKLFF
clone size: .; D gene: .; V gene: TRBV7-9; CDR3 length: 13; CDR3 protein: CASGGAGTDTQYF
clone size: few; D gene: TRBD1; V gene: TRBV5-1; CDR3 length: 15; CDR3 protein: CASSLQGNPADTQYF
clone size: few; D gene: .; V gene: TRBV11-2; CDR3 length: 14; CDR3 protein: CASSTPTGTDTQYF
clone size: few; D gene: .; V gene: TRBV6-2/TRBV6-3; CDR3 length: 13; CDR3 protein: CASRTNQGNIQYF
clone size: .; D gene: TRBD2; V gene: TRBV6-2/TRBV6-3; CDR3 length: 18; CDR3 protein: CASSYEGLAGGPPDTQYF
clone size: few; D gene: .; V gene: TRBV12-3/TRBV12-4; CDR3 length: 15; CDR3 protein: CASSPGGQGGKTQYF
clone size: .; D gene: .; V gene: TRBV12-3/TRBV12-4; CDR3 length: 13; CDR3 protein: CASSHTNTGELFF
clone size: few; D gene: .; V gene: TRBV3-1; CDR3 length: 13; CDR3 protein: CASSQVLSYEQYF
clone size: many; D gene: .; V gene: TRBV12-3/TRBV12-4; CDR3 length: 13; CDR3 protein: CASSLWRGTEAFF
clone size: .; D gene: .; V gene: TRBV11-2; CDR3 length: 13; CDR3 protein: CASSFVGRETQYF
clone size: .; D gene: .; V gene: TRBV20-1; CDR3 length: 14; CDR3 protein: CSASDSPNTGELFF
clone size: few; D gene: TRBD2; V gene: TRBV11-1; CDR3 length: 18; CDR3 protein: CASSVVRALAGVPYEQYF
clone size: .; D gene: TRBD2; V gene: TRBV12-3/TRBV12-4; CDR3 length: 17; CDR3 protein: CASSRLAGGRSTDTQYF
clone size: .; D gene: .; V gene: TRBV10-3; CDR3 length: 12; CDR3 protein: CAISLKGDTQYF
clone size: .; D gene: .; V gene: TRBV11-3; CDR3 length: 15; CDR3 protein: CASSLGGLTNTEAFF
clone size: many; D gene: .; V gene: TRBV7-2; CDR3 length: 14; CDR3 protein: CASSLGGKSYEQYF
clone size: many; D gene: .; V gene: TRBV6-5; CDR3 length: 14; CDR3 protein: CASSYGTANTEAFF